A selection of T cell receptor beta chains follows, all from one sample in a study of T cells in Graves' hyperthyroidism and ophthalmopathy. TCRdb independently ran MiXCR on the multiplex PCR reads; one entry per CDR3 protein. The repertoire holds 600,000 to 800,000 distinct CDR3 sequences, with around a third as singletons. Sequencing used blood. The receptors stem from a woman aged 40 to 50 with Graves' hyperthyroidism. Each CDR3 is given with its conserved first and last residue. Fields, in order: D gene, clone size, J gene, V gene, CDR3 protein, CDR3 DNA. The D gene is left open where the match is weak. Some rows mark clone size as missing; the rest say once, few, many or name a class of expanded clone.

TRBD1	.	TRBJ1-1	TRBV2	CASRGGTETAFF	TGTGCCAGCAGGGGAGGGACAGAGACAGCTTTCTTT
.	few	TRBJ2-6	TRBV12-3/TRBV12-4	CASNFGANVLTF	TGTGCCAGCAACTTTGGGGCCAACGTCCTGACTTTC
.	.	TRBJ2-1	TRBV9	CASSVEVHNEQFF	TGTGCCAGCAGCGTAGAAGTCCACAATGAGCAGTTCTTC
TRBD2	few	TRBJ2-5	TRBV29-1	CSVKLIRGGQETQYF	TGCAGCGTCAAATTAATCCGGGGGGGGCAAGAGACCCAGTACTTC
TRBD1	.	TRBJ1-6	TRBV20-1	CSAFRAWTGGVSPLHF	TGCAGTGCTTTTAGGGCGTGGACAGGAGGTGTTTCACCCCTCCACTTT
TRBD2	.	TRBJ2-5	TRBV2	CASTDGTSVITETQYF	TGTGCCAGCACCGACGGCACTAGCGTAATCACGGAGACCCAGTACTTC
.	.	TRBJ2-7	TRBV24-1	CATSAGNTYEQYF	TGTGCCACCAGTGCTGGGAATACCTACGAGCAGTACTTC
.	.	TRBJ1-2	TRBV5-1	CASSLSAGGHGYTF	TGCGCCAGCAGCTTATCGGCCGGCGGACATGGCTACACCTTC
TRBD1	many	TRBJ2-7	TRBV7-2	CASSWGQGAEEQYF	TGTGCCAGCAGCTGGGGACAGGGGGCAGAAGAGCAGTACTTC
.	few	TRBJ1-2	TRBV19	CASSRTIAGDYGYTF	TGTGCCAGTAGTAGGACAATTGCAGGCGACTATGGCTACACCTTC
.	few	TRBJ1-2	TRBV5-4	CASSHTWTTLRGYGYTF	TGCGCCAGCAGCCACACCTGGACAACTCTTCGAGGTTATGGCTACACCTTC
.	many	TRBJ1-2	TRBV29-1	CSVRSSWSGKGYTF	TGCAGCGTCCGGAGTTCATGGTCAGGGAAGGGCTACACCTTC
TRBD1	.	TRBJ1-2	TRBV2	CASSGTGGRNYGYTF	TGTGCCAGCAGTGGAACAGGGGGCCGTAACTATGGCTACACCTTC
TRBD1	.	TRBJ2-7	TRBV7-9	CASRSQGDRNYEQYF	TGTGCCAGCAGATCCCAGGGGGACAGAAACTACGAGCAGTACTTC
.	.	TRBJ1-2	TRBV29-1	CSTRTRGYGGYTF	TGCAGCACGCGGACGAGGGGCTACGGTGGCTACACCTTC